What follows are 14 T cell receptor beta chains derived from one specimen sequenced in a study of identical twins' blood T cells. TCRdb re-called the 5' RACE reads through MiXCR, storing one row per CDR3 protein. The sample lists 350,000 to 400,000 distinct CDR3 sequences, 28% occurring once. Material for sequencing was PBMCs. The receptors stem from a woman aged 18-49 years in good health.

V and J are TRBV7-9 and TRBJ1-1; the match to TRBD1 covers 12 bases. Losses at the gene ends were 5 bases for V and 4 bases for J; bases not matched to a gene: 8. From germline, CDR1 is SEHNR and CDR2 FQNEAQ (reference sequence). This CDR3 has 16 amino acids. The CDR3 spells CASSVGTGGAGTEAFF. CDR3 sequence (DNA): TGTGCCAGCAGCGTCGGGACAGGGGGCGCAGGCACTGAAGCTTTCTTT. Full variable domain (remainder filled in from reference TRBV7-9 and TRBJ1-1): DTGVSQNPRHKITKRGQNVTFRCDPISEHNRLYWYRQTLGQGPEFLTYFQNEAQLEKSRLLSDRFSAERPKGSFSTLEIQRTEQGDSAMYLCASSVGTGGAGTEAFFGQGTRLTVV.

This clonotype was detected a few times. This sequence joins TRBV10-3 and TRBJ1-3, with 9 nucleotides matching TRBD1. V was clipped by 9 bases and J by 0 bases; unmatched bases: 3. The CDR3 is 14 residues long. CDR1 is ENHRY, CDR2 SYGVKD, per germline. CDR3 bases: TGTGCCATTACAGGGGGCCCCTCTGGAAACACCATATATTTT. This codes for CAITGGPSGNTIYF.

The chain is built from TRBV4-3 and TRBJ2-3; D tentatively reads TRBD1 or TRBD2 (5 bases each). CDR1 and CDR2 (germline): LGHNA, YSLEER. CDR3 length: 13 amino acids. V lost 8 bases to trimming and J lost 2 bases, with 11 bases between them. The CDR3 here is CASGTLSTDTQYF. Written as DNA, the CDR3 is TGCGCCAGCGGGACCTTATCCACAGATACGCAGTATTTT.

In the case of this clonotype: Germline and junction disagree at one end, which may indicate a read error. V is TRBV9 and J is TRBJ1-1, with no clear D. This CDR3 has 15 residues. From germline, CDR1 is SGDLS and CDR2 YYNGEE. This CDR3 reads CASGVAPTRDTEAFF. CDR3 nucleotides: TGTGCCAGCGGCGTCGCGCCTACGAGGGACACTGAAGCTTTCTTT.

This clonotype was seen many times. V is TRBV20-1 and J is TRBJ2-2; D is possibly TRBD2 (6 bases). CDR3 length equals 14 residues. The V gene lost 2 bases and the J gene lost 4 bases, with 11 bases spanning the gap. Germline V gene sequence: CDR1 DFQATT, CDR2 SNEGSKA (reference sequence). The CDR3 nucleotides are TGCAGTGCTAGACGGTCAGCGGGCACCGGGGAGCTGTTTTTT. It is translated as CSARRSAGTGELFF.

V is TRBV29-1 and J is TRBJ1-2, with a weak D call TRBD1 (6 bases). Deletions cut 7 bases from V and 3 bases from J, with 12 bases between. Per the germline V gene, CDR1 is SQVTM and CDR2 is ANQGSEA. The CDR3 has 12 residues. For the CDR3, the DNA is TGCAGCGCCGGGGGGGCAGACTATGGCTACACCTTC. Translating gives CSAGGADYGYTF.

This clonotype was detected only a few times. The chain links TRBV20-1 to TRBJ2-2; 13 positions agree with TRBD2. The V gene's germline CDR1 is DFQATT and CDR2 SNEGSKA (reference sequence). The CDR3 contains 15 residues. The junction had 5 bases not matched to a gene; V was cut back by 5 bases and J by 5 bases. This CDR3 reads CSAGRLAGGTGELFF. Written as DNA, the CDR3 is TGCAGTGCTGGCCGACTAGCGGGAGGTACCGGGGAGCTGTTTTTT.

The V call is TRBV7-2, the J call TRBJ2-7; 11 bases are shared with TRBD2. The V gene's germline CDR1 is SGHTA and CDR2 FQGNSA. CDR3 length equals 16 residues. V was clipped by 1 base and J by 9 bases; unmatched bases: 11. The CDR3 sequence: CASSLVVGTSGSSQYF. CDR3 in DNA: TGTGCCAGCAGCTTAGTTGTTGGGACTAGCGGATCCTCGCAGTACTTC.

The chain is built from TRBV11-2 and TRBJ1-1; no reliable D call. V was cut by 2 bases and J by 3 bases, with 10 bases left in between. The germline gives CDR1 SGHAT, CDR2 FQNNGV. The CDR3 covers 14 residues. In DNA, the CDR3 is TGTGCCAGCAGCTTACGGGAAGTGGACACTGAAGCTTTCTTT. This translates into CASSLREVDTEAFF.

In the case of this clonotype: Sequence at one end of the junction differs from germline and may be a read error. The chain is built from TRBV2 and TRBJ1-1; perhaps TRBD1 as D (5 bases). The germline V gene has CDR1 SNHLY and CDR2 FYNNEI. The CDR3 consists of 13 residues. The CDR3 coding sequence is TGTGCCACTAATCCCGGGGGGAACACTGAAGTTTTCTTT. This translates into CATNPGGNTEVFF.

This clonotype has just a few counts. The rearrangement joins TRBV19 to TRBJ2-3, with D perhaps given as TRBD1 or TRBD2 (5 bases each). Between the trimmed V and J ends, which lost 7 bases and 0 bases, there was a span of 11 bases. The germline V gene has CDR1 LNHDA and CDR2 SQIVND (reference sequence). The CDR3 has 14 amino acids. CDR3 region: CASKGTYSTDTQYF. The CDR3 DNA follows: TGTGCCAGTAAAGGGACGTATAGCACAGATACGCAGTATTTT.

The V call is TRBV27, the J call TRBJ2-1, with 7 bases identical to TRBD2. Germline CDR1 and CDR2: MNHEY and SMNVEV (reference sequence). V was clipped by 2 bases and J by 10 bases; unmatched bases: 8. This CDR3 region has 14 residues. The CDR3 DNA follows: TGTGCCAGCAGTTTAACATGGTCCGGGAGGGAGCAGTTCTTC. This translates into CASSLTWSGREQFF.

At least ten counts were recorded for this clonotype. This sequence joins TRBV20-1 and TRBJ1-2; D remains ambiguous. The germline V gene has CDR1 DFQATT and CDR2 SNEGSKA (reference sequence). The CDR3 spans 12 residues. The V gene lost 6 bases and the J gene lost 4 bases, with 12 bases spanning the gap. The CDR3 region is CSARTGGYGYTF. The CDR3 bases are TGCAGTGCGAGGACGGGCGGCTATGGCTACACCTTC.

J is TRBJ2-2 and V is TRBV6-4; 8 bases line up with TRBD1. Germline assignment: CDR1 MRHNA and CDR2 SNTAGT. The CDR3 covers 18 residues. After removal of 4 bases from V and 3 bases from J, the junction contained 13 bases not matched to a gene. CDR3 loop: CASSAIFSGQGHTGELFF. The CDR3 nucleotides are TGTGCCAGCAGTGCCATTTTCTCAGGACAGGGACACACCGGGGAGCTGTTTTTT.